This T cell receptor beta chain comes out of a study of blood T cell repertoires in COVID-19. Germline-derived CDR1 and CDR2 are MNHEY and SVGAGI. V dropped 6 bases and J dropped 5; count of bases not matched to a gene: 10. The CDR3 spans 15 residues. The assay was immunoSEQ multiplex PCR, and TCRdb's table has in-frame clones only and misses some. The sample has 110,000 to 150,000 clones, under 80% seen once. This clone has just one count. The chain combines TRBV6-5 with TRBJ2-5; 9 bases align to TRBD1. Sequencing was done on a sample of peripheral blood. The clonotype comes from a man older than 75 with acute or convalescent COVID-19. The CDR3 nucleotides are TGTGCCAGCAGCGTCGGGACAGGGTCGTATGAGACCCAGTACTTC. Translating gives CASSVGTGSYETQYF.